This T cell receptor beta chain appears in the sequencing data of a study of graft-versus-host responses after intestinal transplantation. Study details: All of the recipients had induction that used anti-thymocyte globulin, then tacrolimus and steroids for 2 to 3 years.

The table came from immunoSEQ multiplex PCR; TCRdb's copy has only in-frame clones and leaves some out. The table has some 90,000 clones, around 90% seen once. Comment on this clone: Antigen specificity is unknown.

Points from the study as a whole: Some patients had graft-donor T cell macrochimerism. In their allografts, the ratios of graft-versus-host to host-versus-graft T cell clones were high.

The V gene's germline CDR1 is WNHNN and CDR2 SYGVQD (reference sequence). Deletions cut 8 bases from V and 7 bases from J, with 18 bases between. The CDR3 consists of 13 residues. This receptor was identified in a human donor who received an intestinal transplant. The chain employs TRBV10-1 and TRBJ2-7; the D gene is possibly TRBD2 (6 bases). This material consisted of unstimulated CD4+ T cells sorted from spleen or lymph node cells, taken before intestinal transplant. The CDR3, as DNA: TGCGCCAGCGGGGGACTGACCGCCGAGGAGCAGTACTTC. It is translated as CASGGLTAEEQYF.